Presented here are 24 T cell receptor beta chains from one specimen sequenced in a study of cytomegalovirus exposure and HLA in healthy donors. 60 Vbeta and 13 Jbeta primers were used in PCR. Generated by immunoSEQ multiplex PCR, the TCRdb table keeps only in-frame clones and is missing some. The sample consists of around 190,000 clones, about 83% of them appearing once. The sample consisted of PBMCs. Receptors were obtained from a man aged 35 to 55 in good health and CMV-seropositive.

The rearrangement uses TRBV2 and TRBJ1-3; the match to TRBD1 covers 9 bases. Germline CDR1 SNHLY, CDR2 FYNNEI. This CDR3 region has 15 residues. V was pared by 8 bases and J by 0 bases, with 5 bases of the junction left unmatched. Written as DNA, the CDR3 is TGTGCCAGCCCGGGACAGGGCCTCTCTGGAAACACCATATATTTT. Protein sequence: CASPGQGLSGNTIYF.

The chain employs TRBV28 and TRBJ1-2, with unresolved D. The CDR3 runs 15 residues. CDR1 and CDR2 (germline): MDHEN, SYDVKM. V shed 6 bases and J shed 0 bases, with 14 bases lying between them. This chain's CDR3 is CASRENSRANYGYTF. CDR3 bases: TGTGCCAGCAGGGAGAATAGCCGAGCTAACTATGGCTACACCTTC.

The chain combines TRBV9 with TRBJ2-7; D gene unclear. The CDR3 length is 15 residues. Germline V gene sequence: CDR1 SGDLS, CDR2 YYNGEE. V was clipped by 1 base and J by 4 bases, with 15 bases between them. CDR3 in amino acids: CASSVSGTAVYEQYF. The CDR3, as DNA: TGTGCCAGCAGCGTAAGTGGCACCGCCGTTTACGAGCAGTACTTC.

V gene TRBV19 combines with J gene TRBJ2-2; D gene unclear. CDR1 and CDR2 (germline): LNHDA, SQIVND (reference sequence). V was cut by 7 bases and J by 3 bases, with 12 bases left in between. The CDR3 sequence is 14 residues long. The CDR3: CASKRGGYTGELFF. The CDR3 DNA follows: TGTGCCAGTAAACGTGGCGGTTACACCGGGGAGCTGTTTTTT.

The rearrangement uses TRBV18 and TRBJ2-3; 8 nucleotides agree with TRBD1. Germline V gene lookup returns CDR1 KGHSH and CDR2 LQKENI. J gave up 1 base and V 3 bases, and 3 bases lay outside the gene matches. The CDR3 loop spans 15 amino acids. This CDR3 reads CASSPGQARTDTQYF. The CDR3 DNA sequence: TGTGCCAGCTCACCGGGACAGGCCCGCACAGATACGCAGTATTTT. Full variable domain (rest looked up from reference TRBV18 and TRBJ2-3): NAGVMQNPRHLVRRRGQEARLRCSPMKGHSHVYWYRQLPEEGLKFMVYLQKENIIDESGMPKERFSAEFPKEGPSILRIQQVVRGDSAAYFCASSPGQARTDTQYFGPGTRLTVL.

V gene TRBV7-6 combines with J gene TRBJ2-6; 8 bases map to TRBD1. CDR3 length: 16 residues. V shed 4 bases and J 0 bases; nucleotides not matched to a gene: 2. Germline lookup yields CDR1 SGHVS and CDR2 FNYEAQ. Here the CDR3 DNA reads TGTGCCAGCAGCTGGACAGGGAACTCTGGGGCCAACGTCCTGACTTTC. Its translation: CASSWTGNSGANVLTF.

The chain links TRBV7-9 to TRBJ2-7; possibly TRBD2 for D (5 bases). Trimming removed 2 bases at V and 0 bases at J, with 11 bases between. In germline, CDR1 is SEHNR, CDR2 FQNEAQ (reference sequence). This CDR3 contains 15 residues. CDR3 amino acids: CASSLITGSSYEQYF. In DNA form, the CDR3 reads TGTGCCAGCAGCTTAATTACGGGGTCCTCCTACGAGCAGTACTTC.

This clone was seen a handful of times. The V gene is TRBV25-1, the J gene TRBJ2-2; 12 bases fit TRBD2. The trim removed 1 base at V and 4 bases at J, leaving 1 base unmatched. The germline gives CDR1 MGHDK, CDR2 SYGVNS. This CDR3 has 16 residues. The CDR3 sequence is CASSEWGLAGTGELFF. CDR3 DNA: TGTGCCAGCAGTGAATGGGGACTAGCGGGCACCGGGGAGCTGTTTTTT.

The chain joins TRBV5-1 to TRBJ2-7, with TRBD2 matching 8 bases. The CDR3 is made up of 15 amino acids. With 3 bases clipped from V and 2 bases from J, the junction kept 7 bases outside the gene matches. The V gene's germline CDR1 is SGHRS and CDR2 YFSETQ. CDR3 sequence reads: CASSSTGLVPYEQYF. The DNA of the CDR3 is TGCGCCAGCAGCTCCACGGGACTAGTTCCCTACGAGCAGTACTTC.

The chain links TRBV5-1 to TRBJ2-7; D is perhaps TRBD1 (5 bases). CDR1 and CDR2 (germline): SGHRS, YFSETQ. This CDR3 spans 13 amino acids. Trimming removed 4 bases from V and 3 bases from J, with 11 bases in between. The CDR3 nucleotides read TGCGCCAGCAGCCCCGGACAAGACTACGAGCAGTACTTC. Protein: CASSPGQDYEQYF. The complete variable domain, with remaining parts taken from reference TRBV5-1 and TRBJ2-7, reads KAGVTQTPRYLIKTRGQQVTLSCSPISGHRSVSWYQQTPGQGLQFLFEYFSETQRNKGNFPGRFSGRQFSNSRSEMNVSTLELGDSALYLCASSPGQDYEQYFGPGTRLTVT.

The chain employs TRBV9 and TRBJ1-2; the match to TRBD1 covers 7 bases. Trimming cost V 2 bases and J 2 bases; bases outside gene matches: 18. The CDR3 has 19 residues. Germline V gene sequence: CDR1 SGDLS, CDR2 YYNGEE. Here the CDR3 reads CASSVSGGQPVMWNYGYTF. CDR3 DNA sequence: TGTGCCAGCAGCGTCTCAGGGGGACAGCCGGTGATGTGGAACTATGGCTACACCTTC.

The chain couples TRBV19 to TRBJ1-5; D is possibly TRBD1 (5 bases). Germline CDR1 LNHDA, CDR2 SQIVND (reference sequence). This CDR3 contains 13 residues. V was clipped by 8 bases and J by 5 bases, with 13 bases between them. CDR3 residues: CASSGQGHQPQHF. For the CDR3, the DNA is TGTGCCAGTTCCGGGCAGGGCCATCAGCCCCAGCATTTT.

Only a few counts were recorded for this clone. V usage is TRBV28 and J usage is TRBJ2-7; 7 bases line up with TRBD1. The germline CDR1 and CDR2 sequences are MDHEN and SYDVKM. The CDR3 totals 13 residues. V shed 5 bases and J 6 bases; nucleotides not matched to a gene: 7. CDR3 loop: CASSAPGTVEQYF. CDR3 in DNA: TGTGCCAGCAGTGCCCCCGGGACAGTCGAGCAGTACTTC.

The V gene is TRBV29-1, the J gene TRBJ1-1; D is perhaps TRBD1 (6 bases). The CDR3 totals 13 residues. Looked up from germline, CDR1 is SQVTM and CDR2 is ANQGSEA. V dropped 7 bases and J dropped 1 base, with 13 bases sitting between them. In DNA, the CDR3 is TGCAGCGCGGAAGGGGGTTCGAACACTGAAGCTTTCTTT. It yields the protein CSAEGGSNTEAFF.

The DNA for the CDR3 is TGTGCCAGCAGCGTTCGACAGACTTTCAATCAGCCCCAGCATTTT. This translates into CASSVRQTFNQPQHF. The chain carries TRBV5-8 and TRBJ1-5, with a tentative D call TRBD1 (5 bases). Germline V gives CDR1 SGHTS, CDR2 YDEGEE. V lost 4 bases, J lost 3 bases, and 14 bases lay in between. CDR3 length: 15 amino acids.

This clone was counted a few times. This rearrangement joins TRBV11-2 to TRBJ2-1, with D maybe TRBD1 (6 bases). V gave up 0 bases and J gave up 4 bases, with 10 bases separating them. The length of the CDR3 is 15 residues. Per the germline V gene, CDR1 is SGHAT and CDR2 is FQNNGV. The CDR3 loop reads CASSLEQGWYNEQFF. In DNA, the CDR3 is TGTGCCAGCAGCTTAGAACAGGGTTGGTACAATGAGCAGTTCTTC. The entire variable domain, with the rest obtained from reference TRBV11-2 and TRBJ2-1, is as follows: EAGVAQSPRYKIIEKRQSVAFWCNPISGHATLYWYQQILGQGPKLLIQFQNNGVVDDSQLPKDRFSAERLKGVDSTLKIQPAKLEDSAVYLCASSLEQGWYNEQFFGPGTRLTVL.

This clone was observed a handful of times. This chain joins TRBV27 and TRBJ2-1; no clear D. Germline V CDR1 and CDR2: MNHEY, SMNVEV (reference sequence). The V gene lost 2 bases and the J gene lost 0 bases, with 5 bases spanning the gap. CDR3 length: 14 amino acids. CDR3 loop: CASSLEDSYNEQFF. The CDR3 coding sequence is TGTGCCAGCAGTTTAGAGGACTCCTACAATGAGCAGTTCTTC.

DNA of the CDR3: TGTGCCAGCAGCTCACAGGGGCGATCCTACAATGAGCAGTTCTTC. This codes for CASSSQGRSYNEQFF. V usage is TRBV7-9 and J usage is TRBJ2-1, with TRBD1 matching 7 bases. J was trimmed by 1 base and V by 4 bases; bases with no gene match: 4. The germline V gene has CDR1 SEHNR and CDR2 FQNEAQ (reference sequence). This CDR3 has 15 amino acids.

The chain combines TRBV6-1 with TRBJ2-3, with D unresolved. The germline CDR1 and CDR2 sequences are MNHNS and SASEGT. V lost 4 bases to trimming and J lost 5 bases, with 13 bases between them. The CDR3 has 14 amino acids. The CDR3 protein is CASSGWSTLDTQYF. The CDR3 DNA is TGTGCCAGCAGTGGGTGGAGCACCCTAGATACGCAGTATTTT.

The CDR3 here is CSVGTGGRDTEAFF. CDR3 bases: TGCAGCGTTGGTACAGGGGGCCGGGACACTGAAGCTTTCTTT. V is TRBV29-1 and J is TRBJ1-1, with 9 bases aligning to TRBD1. The CDR3 runs 14 residues. Germline CDR1 SQVTM, CDR2 ANQGSEA. V lost 4 bases to trimming and J lost 3 bases; unmatched junction nucleotides: 6.

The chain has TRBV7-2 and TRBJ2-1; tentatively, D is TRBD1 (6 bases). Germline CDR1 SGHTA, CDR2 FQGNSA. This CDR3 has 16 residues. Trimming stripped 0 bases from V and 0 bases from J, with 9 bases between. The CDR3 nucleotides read TGTGCCAGCAGCTTAGCGAGGGGGAGCTCCTACAATGAGCAGTTCTTC. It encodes CASSLARGSSYNEQFF.

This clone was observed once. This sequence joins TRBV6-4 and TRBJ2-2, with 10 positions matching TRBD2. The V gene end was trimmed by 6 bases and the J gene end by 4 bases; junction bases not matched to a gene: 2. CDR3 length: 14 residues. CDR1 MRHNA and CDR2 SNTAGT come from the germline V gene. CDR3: CASRLAGTTGELFF. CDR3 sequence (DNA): TGTGCCAGCAGACTAGCGGGAACCACCGGGGAGCTGTTTTTT.

This chain's CDR3 is CASSYEGVGYTF. CDR3 bases: TGTGCCAGCAGCTACGAGGGGGTTGGCTACACCTTC. V and J are TRBV7-9 and TRBJ1-2; tentative D call: TRBD1 (6 bases). In germline, CDR1 is SEHNR, CDR2 FQNEAQ (reference sequence). The CDR3 consists of 12 residues. Deletions cut 4 bases from V and 7 bases from J, with 10 bases between.

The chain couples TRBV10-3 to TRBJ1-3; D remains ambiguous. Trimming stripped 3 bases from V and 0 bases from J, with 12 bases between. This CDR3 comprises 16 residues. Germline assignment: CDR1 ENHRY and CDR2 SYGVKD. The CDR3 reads CAISDVGAGSGNTIYF. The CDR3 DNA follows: TGTGCCATCAGTGACGTGGGCGCCGGCTCTGGAAACACCATATATTTT.